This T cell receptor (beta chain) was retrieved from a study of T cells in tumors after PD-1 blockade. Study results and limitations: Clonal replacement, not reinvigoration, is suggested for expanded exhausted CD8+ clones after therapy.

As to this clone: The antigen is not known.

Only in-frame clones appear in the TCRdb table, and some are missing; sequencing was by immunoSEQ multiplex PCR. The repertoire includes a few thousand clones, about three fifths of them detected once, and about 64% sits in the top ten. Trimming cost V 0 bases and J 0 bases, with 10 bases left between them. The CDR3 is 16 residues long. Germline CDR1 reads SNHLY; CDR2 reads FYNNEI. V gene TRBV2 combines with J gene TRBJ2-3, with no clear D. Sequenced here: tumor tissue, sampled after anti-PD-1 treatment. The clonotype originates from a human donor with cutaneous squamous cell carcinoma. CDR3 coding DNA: TGTGCCAGCAGTGAAGCGCGCCGAACCAGCACAGATACGCAGTATTTT. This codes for CASSEARRTSTDTQYF. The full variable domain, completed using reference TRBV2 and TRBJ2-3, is EPEVTQTPSHQVTQMGQEVILRCVPISNHLYFYWYRQILGQKVEFLVSFYNNEISEKSEIFDDQFSVERPDGSNFTLKIRSTKLEDSAMYFCASSEARRTSTDTQYFGPGTRLTVL.